This TCR beta chain was obtained from a study of post-analysis software for immune sequencing data. Built from TCR beta cDNA, the libraries had unique molecular identifiers in them. When about 0.9 to 10 million T cells were used, they gave 500,000 or so cDNA molecules. TCRdb re-called the PCR reads through MiXCR, storing one row per CDR3 protein. This table holds about 540,000 distinct CDR3 sequences, 34% found once. Study-level points and caveats: Patients carried several TRBV segments more frequently than controls did, and TRBV5-6, TRBV5-1 and TRBV20-1 were among them.

This clonotype came up a few times. What it binds is not known. V lost 5 bases to trimming and J lost 2 bases, with 13 bases between them. This CDR3 comprises 14 residues. Germline V gene data show CDR1 as MDHEN and CDR2 as SYDVKM. The receptor's source is a girl under 18 with multiple sclerosis. The gene calls are TRBV28 and TRBJ2-7; the D gene is possibly TRBD1 (5 bases). The source material was blood. The DNA for the CDR3 is TGTGCCAGCAGTGGGCAGGGTACTACCTACGAGCAGTACTTC. Protein: CASSGQGTTYEQYF.